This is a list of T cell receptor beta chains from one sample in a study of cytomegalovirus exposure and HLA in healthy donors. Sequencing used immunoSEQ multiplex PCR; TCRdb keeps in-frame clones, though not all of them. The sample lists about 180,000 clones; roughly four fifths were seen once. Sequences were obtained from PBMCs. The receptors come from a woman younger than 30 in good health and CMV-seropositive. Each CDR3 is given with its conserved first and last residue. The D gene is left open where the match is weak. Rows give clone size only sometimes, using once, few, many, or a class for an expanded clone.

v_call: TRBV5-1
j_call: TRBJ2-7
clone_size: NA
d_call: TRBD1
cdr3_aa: CASSSDRDDEQYF
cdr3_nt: TGCGCCAGCAGCAGTGACAGGGACGACGAGCAGTACTTC

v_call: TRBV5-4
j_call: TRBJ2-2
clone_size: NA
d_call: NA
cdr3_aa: CASSRGGPETGELFF
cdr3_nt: TGTGCCAGCAGCCGCGGGGGCCCTGAGACCGGGGAGCTGTTTTTT

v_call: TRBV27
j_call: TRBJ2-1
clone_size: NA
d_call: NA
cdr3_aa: CASTARTGMSSYNEQFF
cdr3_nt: TGTGCCAGCACCGCCCGCACCGGTATGAGCTCCTACAATGAGCAGTTCTTC

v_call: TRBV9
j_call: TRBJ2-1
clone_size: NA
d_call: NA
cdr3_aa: CASSARWADPTGDEQFF
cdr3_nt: TGTGCCAGCAGCGCCCGATGGGCCGACCCCACGGGGGATGAGCAGTTCTTC

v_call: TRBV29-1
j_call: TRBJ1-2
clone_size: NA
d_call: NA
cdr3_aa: CSVEDFDLNYGYTF
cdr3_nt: TGCAGCGTTGAAGATTTTGACTTAAACTATGGCTACACCTTC

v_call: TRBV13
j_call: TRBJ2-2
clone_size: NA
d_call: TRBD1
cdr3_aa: CASSQTGVKTGELFF
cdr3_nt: TGTGCCAGCAGCCAGACAGGGGTTAAAACCGGGGAGCTGTTTTTT

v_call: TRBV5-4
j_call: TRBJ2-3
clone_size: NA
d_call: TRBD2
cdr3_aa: CASSNGGAPPDTQYF
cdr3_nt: TGTGCCAGCAGTAACGGGGGGGCTCCCCCAGATACGCAGTATTTT

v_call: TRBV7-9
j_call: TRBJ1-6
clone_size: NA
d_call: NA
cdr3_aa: CASSFTGPPLHF
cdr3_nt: TGTGCCAGCAGCTTTACAGGGCCACCCCTCCACTTT

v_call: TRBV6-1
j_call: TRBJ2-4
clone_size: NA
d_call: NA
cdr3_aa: CASSPTGLAKNIQYF
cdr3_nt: TGTGCCAGCAGTCCCACAGGATTAGCCAAAAACATTCAGTACTTC

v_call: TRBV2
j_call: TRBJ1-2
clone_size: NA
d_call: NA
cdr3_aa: CASSDRSGYGYTF
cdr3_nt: TGTGCCAGCAGTGACCGTTCAGGGTATGGCTACACCTTC

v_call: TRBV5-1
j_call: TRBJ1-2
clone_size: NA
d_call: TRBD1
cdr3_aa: CASSFATGNYGYTF
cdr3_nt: TGCGCCAGCAGCTTCGCGACAGGGAACTATGGCTACACCTTC

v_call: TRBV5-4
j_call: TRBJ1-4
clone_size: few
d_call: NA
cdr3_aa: CASSSGHGRDEKLFF
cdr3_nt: TGTGCCAGCAGCTCCGGACACGGTCGGGATGAAAAACTGTTTTTT

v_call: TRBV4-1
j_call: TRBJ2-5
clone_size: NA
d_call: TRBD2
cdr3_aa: CASSQSGVSETQYF
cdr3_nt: TGCGCCAGCAGCCAAAGCGGGGTATCAGAGACCCAGTACTTC

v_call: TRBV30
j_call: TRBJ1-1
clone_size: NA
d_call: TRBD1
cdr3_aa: CAGEQGPNTEAFF
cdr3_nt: TGTGCCGGAGAACAGGGGCCGAACACTGAAGCTTTCTTT